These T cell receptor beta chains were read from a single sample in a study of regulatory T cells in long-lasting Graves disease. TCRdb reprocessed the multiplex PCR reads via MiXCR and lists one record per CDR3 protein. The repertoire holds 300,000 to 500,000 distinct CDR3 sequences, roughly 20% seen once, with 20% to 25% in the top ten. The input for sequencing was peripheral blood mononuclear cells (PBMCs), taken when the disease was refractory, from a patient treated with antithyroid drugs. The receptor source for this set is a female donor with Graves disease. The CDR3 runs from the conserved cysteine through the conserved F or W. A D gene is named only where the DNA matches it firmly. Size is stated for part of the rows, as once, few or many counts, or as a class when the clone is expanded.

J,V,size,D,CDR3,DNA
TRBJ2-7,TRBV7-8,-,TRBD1,CASSSGTGPLEQYF,TGTGCCAGCAGCTCCGGGACAGGGCCCCTCGAGCAGTACTTC
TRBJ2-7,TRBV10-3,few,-,CAISESWVGEQYF,TGTGCCATCAGTGAGTCCTGGGTGGGGGAGCAGTACTTC
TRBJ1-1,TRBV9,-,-,CASSVGNFLNTEAFF,TGTGCCAGCAGCGTAGGTAACTTTTTGAACACTGAAGCTTTCTTT
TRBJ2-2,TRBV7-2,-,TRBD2,CASSPFAGTTNTGELFF,TGTGCCAGCAGCCCCTTCGCAGGGACTACGAACACCGGGGAGCTGTTTTTT
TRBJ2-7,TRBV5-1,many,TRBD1,CASSYQGQGRSYEQYF,TGCGCCAGCAGCTACCAAGGACAGGGACGGTCGTACGAGCAGTACTTC
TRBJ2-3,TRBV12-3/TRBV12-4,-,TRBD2,CASSLGSGRVTDTQYF,TGTGCCAGCAGTTTGGGGAGCGGGAGGGTTACAGATACGCAGTATTTT
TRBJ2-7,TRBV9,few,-,CASSVAGRAGDEQYF,TGTGCCAGCAGCGTAGCGGGGCGGGCTGGTGACGAGCAGTACTTC
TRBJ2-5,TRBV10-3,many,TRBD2,CAISSTSGGRSQYF,TGTGCCATCAGCTCGACTAGCGGGGGCAGGTCCCAGTACTTC
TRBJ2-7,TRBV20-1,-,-,CSASRDIPYEQYF,TGCAGTGCTAGTCGGGACATACCCTACGAGCAGTACTTC
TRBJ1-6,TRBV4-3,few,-,CASSQDPVDNSPLHF,TGCGCCAGCAGCCAGGACCCAGTTGATAATTCACCCCTCCACTTT
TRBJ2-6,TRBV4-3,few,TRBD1,CASSQMGQGVGANVLTF,TGCGCCAGCAGCCAGATGGGACAGGGGGTTGGGGCCAACGTCCTGACTTTC
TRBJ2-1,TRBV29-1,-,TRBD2,CSVREGGPTNEQFF,TGCAGCGTCCGGGAGGGGGGCCCCACAAATGAGCAGTTCTTC
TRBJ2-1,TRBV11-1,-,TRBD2,CASSKRENYNEQFF,TGTGCCAGCAGTAAGCGGGAGAACTACAATGAGCAGTTCTTC
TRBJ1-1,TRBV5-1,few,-,CASSLEVSTEAFF,TGCGCCAGCAGCTTGGAGGTTAGCACTGAAGCTTTCTTT
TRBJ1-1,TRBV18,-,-,CASSPVSVTEAFF,TGTGCCAGCTCACCGGTATCGGTCACTGAAGCTTTCTTT
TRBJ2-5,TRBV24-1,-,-,CAASEAGRETQYF,TGTGCCGCCAGTGAGGCGGGAAGGGAGACCCAGTACTTC
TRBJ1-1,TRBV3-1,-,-,CASSIGGSLGTNTEAFF,TGTGCCAGCAGCATTGGGGGGTCATTGGGCACGAACACTGAAGCTTTCTTT
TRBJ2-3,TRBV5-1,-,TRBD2,CASSLGLAGTGDTQYF,TGCGCCAGCAGCTTGGGACTAGCGGGCACGGGGGATACGCAGTATTTT
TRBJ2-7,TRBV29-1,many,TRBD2,CSVISGRSNEQYF,TGCAGCGTTATTAGCGGGAGGAGCAACGAGCAGTACTTC
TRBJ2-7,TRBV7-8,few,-,CASSLEQGTSYEQYF,TGTGCCAGCAGCTTAGAGCAGGGGACCTCCTACGAGCAGTACTTC
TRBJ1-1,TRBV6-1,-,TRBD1,CATRGGTEAFF,TGTGCCACCAGGGGGGGAACTGAAGCTTTCTTT
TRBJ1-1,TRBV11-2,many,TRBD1,CASSVPGQGPEAFF,TGTGCCAGCAGCGTACCCGGACAGGGGCCCGAAGCTTTCTTT
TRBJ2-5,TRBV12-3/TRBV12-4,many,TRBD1,CASSQGRGLVGETQYF,TGTGCCAGCAGTCAAGGAAGGGGGCTCGTCGGGGAGACCCAGTACTTC
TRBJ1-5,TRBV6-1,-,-,CASTRWGTSNQPQHF,TGTGCCAGCACCCGGTGGGGGACGAGCAATCAGCCCCAGCATTTT
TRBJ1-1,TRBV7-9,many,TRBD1,CASSQGQGLNTEAFF,TGTGCCAGCAGCCAAGGACAGGGCTTGAACACTGAAGCTTTCTTT
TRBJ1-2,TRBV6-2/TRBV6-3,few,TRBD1,CASASGQGVGYTF,TGTGCCAGCGCGAGTGGACAGGGGGTCGGCTACACCTTC
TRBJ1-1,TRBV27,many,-,CASSFQRRQSVAPTEAFF,TGTGCCAGCAGTTTCCAAAGGAGACAGAGCGTGGCACCCACTGAAGCTTTCTTT
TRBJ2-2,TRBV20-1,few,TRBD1,CSARAGQVSGELFF,TGCAGTGCTAGAGCAGGACAGGTGTCCGGGGAGCTGTTTTTT
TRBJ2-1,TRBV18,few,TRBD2,CASSPQAGEIYNEQFF,TGTGCCAGCTCACCACAGGCGGGGGAGATCTACAATGAGCAGTTCTTC